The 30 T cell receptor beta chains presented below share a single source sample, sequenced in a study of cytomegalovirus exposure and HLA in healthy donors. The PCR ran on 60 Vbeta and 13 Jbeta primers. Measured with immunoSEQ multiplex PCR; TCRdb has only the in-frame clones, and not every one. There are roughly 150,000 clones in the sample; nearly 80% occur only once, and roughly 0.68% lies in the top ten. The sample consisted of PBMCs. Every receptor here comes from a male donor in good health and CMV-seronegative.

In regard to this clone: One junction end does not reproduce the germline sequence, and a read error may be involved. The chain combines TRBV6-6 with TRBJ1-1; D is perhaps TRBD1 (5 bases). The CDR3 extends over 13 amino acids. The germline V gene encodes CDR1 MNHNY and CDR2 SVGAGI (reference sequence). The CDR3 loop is CATSTQGNTEAFF. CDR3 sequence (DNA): TGTGCCACCAGTACCCAGGGGAACACTGAAGCTTTCTTT.

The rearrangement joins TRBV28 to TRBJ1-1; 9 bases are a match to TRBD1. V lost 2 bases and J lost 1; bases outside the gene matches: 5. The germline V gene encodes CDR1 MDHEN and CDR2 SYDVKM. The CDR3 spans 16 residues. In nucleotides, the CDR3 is TGTGCCAGCAGTTTACCCGGACAGGGGCCGAACACTGAAGCTTTCTTT. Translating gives CASSLPGQGPNTEAFF.

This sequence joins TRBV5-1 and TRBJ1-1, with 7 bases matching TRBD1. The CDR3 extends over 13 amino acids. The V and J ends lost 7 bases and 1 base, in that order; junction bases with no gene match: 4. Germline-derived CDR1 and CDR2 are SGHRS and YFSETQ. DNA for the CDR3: TGCGCCAGCCAAGACAGGGAGAACACTGAAGCTTTCTTT. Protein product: CASQDRENTEAFF.

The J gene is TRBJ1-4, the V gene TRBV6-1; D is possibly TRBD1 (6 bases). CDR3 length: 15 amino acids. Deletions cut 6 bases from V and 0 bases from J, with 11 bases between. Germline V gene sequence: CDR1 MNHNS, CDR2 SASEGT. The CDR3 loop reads CASRRQAATNEKLFF. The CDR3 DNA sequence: TGTGCCAGCAGGAGACAGGCTGCAACTAATGAAAAACTGTTTTTT.

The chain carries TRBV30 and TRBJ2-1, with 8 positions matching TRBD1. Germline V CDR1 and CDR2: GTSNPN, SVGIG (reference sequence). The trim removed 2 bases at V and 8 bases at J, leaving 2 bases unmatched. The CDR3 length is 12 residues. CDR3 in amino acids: CAWSQQGDEQFF. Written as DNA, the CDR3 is TGTGCCTGGAGTCAACAGGGGGATGAGCAGTTCTTC.

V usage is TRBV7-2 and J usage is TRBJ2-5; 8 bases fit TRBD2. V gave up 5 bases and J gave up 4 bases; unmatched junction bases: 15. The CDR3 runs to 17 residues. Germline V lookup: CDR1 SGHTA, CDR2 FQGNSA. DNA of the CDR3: TGTGCCAGCAGCCCAGACCGATCGGGGGGGGTCAGAGAGACCCAGTACTTC. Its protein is CASSPDRSGGVRETQYF.

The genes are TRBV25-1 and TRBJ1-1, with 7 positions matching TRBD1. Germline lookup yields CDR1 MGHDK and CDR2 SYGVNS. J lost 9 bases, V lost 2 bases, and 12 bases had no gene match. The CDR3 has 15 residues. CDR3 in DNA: TGTGCCAGCAGTGAACGCTATCGACAGGGTGGGAAAGCTTTCTTT. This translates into CASSERYRQGGKAFF.

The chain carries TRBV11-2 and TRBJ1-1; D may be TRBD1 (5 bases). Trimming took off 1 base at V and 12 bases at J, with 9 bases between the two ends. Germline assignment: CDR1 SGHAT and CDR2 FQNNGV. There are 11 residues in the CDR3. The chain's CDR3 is CASSLGGGTFF. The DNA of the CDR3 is TGTGCCAGCAGCTTAGGGGGCGGAACTTTCTTT.

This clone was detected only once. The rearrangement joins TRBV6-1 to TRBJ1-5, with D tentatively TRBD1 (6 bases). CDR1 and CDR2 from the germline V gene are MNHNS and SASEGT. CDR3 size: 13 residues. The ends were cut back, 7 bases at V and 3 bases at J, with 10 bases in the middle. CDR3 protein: CASIQGPNQPQHF. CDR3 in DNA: TGTGCCAGCATTCAGGGGCCCAATCAGCCCCAGCATTTT.

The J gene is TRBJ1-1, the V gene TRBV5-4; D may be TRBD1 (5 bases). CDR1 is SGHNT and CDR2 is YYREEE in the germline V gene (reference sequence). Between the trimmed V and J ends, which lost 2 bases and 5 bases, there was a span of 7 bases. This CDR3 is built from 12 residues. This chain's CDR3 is CASSLGATEAFF. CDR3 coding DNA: TGTGCCAGCAGCTTAGGGGCAACTGAAGCTTTCTTT.

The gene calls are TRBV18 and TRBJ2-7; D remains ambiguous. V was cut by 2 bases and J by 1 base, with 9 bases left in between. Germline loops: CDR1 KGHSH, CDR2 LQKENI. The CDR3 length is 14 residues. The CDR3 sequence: CASSPNSASYEQYF. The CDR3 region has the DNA TGTGCCAGCTCACCAAATAGTGCTTCCTACGAGCAGTACTTC.

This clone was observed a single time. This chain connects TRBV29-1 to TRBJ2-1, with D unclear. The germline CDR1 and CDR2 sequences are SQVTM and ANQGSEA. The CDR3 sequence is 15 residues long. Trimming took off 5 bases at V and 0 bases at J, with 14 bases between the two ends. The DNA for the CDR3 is TGCAGCGTTTACCAAGCCCCGGTCTCCTACAATGAGCAGTTCTTC. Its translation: CSVYQAPVSYNEQFF.

The CDR3 loop is CASTFRQGGGYGYTF. DNA of the CDR3: TGTGCCAGCACCTTTCGACAGGGTGGAGGCTATGGCTACACCTTC. This chain joins TRBV2 and TRBJ1-2; the match to TRBD1 covers 7 bases. Per the germline V gene, CDR1 is SNHLY and CDR2 is FYNNEI. With V trimmed by 7 bases and J by 4 bases, 12 bases remained unmatched. The CDR3 extends over 15 amino acids.

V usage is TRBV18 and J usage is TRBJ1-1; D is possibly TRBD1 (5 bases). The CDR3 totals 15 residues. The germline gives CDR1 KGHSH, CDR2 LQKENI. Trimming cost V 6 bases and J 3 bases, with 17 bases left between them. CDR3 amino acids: CASSTLSGGDTEAFF. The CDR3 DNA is TGTGCCAGCTCGACCCTTTCGGGGGGGGACACTGAAGCTTTCTTT.

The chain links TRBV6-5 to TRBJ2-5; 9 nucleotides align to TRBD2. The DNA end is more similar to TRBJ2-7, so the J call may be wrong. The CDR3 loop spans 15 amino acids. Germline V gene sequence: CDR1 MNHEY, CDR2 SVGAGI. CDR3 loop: CASSSGLATHYEQYF. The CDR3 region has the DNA TGTGCCAGCAGTTCGGGACTAGCTACTCACTACGAGCAGTACTTC.

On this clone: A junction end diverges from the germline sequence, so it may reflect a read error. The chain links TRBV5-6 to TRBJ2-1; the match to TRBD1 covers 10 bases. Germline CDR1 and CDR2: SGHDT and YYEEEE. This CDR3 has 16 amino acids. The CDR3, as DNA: TGTGCCAGCAGCTACGGACAGGGGGGACCTTACAATGAGCAGCTCTTC. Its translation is CASSYGQGGPYNEQLF. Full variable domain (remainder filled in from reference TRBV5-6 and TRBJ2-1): DAGVTQSPTHLIKTRGQQVTLRCSPKSGHDTVSWYQQALGQGPQFIFQYYEEEERQRGNFPDRFSGHQFPNYSSELNVNALLLGDSALYLCASSYGQGGPYNEQLFGPGTRLTVL.

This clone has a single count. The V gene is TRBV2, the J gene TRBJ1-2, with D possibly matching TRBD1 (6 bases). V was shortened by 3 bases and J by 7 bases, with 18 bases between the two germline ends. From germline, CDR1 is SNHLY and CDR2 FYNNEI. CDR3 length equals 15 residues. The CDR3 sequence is CASSDRGRGAGGYTF. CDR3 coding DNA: TGTGCCAGCAGTGATCGGGGGCGGGGGGCCGGTGGCTACACCTTC.

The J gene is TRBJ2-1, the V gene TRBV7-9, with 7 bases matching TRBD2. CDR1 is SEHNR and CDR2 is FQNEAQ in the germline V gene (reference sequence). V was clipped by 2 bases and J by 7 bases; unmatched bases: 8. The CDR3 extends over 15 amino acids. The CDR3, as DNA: TGTGCCAGCAGCTTACTAGCGGCCAAATTAAATGAGCAGTTCTTC. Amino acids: CASSLLAAKLNEQFF. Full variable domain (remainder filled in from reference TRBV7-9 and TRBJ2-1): DTGVSQNPRHKITKRGQNVTFRCDPISEHNRLYWYRQTLGQGPEFLTYFQNEAQLEKSRLLSDRFSAERPKGSFSTLEIQRTEQGDSAMYLCASSLLAAKLNEQFFGPGTRLTVL.

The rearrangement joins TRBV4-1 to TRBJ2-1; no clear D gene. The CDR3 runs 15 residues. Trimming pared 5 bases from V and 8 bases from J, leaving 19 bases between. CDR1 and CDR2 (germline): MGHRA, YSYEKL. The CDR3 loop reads CASSESVLVLHEQFF. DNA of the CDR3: TGCGCCAGCAGCGAATCTGTCCTAGTCCTCCATGAGCAGTTCTTC.

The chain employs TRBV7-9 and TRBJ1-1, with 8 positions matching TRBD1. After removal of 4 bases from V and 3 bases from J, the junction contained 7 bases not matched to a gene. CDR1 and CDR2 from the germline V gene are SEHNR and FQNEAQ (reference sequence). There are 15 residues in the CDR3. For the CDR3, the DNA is TGTGCCAGCAGCTACAACAGGGGGGGGGACACTGAAGCTTTCTTT. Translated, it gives CASSYNRGGDTEAFF.

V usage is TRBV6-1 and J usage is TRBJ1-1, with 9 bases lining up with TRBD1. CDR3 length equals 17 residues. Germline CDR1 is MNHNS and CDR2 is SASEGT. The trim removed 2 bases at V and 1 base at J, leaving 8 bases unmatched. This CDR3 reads CASSEFRTGVPNTEAFF. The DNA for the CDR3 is TGTGCCAGCAGTGAATTCCGGACAGGGGTACCGAACACTGAAGCTTTCTTT.

CDR3 sequence: CASSLTSAGYYGYTF. In nucleotides, the CDR3 is TGTGCCAGCAGCTTAACCTCAGCAGGGTACTATGGCTACACCTTC. J is TRBJ1-2 and V is TRBV7-2, with a possible D match to TRBD1 (5 bases). From germline, CDR1 is SGHTA and CDR2 FQGNSA. Deletions cut 2 bases from V and 3 bases from J, with 13 bases between. The length of the CDR3 is 15 residues.

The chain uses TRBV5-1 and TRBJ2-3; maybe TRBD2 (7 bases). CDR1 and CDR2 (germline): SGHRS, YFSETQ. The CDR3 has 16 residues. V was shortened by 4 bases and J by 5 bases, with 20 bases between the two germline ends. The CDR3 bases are TGCGCCAGCAGCGCCTCCCTAGGGGGGGGTGAAGATACGCAGTATTTT. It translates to CASSASLGGGEDTQYF.

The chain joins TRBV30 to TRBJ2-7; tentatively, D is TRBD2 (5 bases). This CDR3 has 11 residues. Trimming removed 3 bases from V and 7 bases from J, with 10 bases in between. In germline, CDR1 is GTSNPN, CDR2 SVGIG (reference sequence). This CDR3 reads CAWSQTGEQYF. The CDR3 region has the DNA TGTGCCTGGAGCCAAACGGGGGAGCAGTACTTC.

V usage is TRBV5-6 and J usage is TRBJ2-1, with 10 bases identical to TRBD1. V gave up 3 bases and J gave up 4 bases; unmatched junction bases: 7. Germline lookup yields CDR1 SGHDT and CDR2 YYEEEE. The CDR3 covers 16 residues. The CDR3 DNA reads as TGTGCCAGCAGCTACGGACAGGGGGGACCTTACAATGAGCAGTTCTTC. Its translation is CASSYGQGGPYNEQFF.

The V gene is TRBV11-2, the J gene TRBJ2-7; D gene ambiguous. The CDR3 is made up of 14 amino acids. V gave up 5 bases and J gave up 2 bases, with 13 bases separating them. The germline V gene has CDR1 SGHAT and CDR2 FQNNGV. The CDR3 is CASSPHLETYEQYF. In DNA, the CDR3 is TGTGCCAGCAGCCCTCACTTAGAGACCTACGAGCAGTACTTC.

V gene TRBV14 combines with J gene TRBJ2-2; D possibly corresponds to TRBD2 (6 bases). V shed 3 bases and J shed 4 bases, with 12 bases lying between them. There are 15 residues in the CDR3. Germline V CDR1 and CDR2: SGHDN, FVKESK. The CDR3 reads CASSQAGYPTGELFF. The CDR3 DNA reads TGTGCCAGCAGCCAGGCGGGATATCCCACCGGGGAGCTGTTTTTT.

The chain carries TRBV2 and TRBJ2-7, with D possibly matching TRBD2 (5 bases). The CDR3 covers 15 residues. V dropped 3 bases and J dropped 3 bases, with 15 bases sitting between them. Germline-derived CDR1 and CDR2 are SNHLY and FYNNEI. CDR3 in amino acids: CASSESGKDLYEQYF. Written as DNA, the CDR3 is TGTGCCAGCAGTGAGTCGGGGAAGGATCTCTACGAGCAGTACTTC.

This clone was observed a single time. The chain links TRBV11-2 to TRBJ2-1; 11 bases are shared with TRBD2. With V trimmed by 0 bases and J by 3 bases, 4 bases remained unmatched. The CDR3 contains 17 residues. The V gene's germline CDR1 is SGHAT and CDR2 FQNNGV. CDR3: CASSLEGLAGGYNEQFF. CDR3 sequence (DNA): TGTGCCAGCAGCTTAGAGGGGCTAGCGGGGGGCTACAATGAGCAGTTCTTC.

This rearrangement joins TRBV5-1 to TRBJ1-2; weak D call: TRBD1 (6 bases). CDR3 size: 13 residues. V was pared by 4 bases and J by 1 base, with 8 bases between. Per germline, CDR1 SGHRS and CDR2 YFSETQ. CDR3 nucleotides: TGCGCCAGCAGCCCAGGGGATAACTATGGCTACACCTTC. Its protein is CASSPGDNYGYTF.